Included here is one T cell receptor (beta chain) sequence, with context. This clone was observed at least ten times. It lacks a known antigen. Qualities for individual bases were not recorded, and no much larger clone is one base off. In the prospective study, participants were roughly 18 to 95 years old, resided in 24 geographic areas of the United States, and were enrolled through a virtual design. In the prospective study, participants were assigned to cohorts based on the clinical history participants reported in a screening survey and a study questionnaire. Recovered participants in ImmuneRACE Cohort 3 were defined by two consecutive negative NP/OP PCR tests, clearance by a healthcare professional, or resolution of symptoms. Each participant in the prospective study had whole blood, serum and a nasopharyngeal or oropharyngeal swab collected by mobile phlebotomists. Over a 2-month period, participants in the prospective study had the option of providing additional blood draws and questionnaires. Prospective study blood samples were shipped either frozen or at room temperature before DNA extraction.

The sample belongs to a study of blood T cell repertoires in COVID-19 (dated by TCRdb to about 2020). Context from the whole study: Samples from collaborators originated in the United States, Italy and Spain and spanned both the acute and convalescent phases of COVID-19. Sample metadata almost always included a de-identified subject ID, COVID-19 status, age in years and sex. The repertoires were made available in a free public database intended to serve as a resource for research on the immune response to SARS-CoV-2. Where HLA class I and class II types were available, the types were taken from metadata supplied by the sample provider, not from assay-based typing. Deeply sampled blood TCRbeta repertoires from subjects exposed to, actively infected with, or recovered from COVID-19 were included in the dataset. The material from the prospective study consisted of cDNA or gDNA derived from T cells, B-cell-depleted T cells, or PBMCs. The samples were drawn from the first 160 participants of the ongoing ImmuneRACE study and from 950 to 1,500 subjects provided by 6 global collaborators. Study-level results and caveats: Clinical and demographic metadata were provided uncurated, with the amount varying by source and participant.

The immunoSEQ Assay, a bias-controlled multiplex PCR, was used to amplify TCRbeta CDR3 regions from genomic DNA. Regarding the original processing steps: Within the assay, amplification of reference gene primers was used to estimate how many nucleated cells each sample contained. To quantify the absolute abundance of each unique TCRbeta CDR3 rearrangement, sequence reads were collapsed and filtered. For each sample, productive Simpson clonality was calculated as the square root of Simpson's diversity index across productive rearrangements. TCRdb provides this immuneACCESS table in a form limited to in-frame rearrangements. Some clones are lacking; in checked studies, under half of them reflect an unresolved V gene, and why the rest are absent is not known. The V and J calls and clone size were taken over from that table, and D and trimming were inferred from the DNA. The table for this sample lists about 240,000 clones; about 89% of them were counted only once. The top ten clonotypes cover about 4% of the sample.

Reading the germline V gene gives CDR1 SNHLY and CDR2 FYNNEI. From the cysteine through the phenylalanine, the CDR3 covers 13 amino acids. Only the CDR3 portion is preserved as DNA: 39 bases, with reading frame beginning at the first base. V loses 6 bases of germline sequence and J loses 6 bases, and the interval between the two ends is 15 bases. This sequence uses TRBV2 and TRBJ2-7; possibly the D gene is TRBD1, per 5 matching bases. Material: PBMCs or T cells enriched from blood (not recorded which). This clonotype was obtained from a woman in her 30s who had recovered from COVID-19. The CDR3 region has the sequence CASRGVPGSEQYF. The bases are TGTGCCAGCAGAGGAGTCCCAGGGTCCGAGCAGTACTTC.